These 10 T cell receptor beta chains were sequenced from one sample in a study of T-cell memory formation after mild COVID-19. MiXCR, run by TCRdb on the 5' RACE reads, gives a single entry per CDR3 protein. The table records roughly 130,000 distinct CDR3 sequences, about 6% of them present only once. Sequences were obtained from PBMCs or a T cell subset sorted from them (not recorded which). The receptors derive from an adult woman who had mild COVID-19 (a few samples of this study predate the infection). Cell type and time point are not known.

The chain couples TRBV24-1 to TRBJ1-1; D gene unclear. This CDR3 region has 11 residues. CDR1 and CDR2 (germline): KGHDR, SFDVKD. V was pared by 8 bases and J by 4 bases, with 7 bases between. CDR3 sequence (DNA): TGTGCCACCACCGAGGGCACTGAAGCTTTCTTT. Its translation: CATTEGTEAFF.

This clonotype was recorded at least ten times. The chain recombines TRBV12-3 or TRBV12-4 with TRBJ1-2; no clear D. CDR3 length: 13 residues. Trimming left V 5 bases short and J 4 bases short, with 11 bases between. The CDR3 reads CASSARGFYGYTF. As DNA, the CDR3 is TGTGCCAGCAGTGCACGGGGATTCTATGGCTACACCTTC.

In this sample, this clonotype turned up many times. The J gene is TRBJ2-7, the V gene TRBV11-2, with D unresolved. From germline, CDR1 is SGHAT and CDR2 FQNNGV. There are 15 residues in the CDR3. V lost 4 bases to trimming and J lost 2 bases, with 15 bases between them. The CDR3 DNA reads TGTGCCAGCAGCTCCCTGGTCCGTAGAACCTACGAGCAGTACTTC. Translation: CASSSLVRRTYEQYF.

This clonotype appeared many times. The V and J genes are TRBV9 and TRBJ2-5; D gene unclear. Germline V gives CDR1 SGDLS, CDR2 YYNGEE. V lost 0 bases and J lost 2, with 5 bases in between. This CDR3 has 13 residues. CDR3 region: CASSVEGQETQYF. As DNA, the CDR3 is TGTGCCAGCAGCGTAGAAGGTCAAGAGACCCAGTACTTC.

In its sample, this clonotype was seen many times. The chain carries TRBV7-2 and TRBJ2-1; 7 nucleotides agree with TRBD2. V lost 5 bases, J lost 10 bases, and 5 bases stayed unmatched. This CDR3 has 12 residues. Germline lookup yields CDR1 SGHTA and CDR2 FQGNSA. The CDR3 protein is CASSMTSLEQFF. The DNA for the CDR3 is TGTGCCAGCAGCATGACTAGCCTCGAGCAGTTCTTC.

This clonotype occurred many times. The chain links TRBV11-2 to TRBJ2-5; tentatively, D is TRBD2 (7 bases). V was cut by 1 base and J by 3 bases, with 12 bases left in between. The CDR3 length is 15 residues. Germline V lookup: CDR1 SGHAT, CDR2 FQNNGV. CDR3: CASSLGGGTEETQYF. The CDR3 nucleotides are TGTGCCAGCAGCTTAGGGGGGGGCACGGAAGAGACCCAGTACTTC.

This clonotype was observed a handful of times. The CDR3 sequence: CASSLFWGPGELFF. Here the CDR3 DNA reads TGTGCCAGCAGCTTGTTTTGGGGTCCCGGGGAGCTGTTTTTT. V and J are TRBV5-5 and TRBJ2-2; D remains ambiguous. Per germline, CDR1 SGHKS and CDR2 YYEKEE (reference sequence). V lost 1 base, J lost 6 bases, and 10 bases lay in between. The CDR3 covers 14 residues. The full variable domain, its missing parts supplied by reference TRBV5-5 and TRBJ2-2, is DAGVTQSPTHLIKTRGQQVTLRCSPISGHKSVSWYQQVLGQGPQFIFQYYEKEERGRGNFPDRFSARQFPNYSSELNVNALLLGDSALYLCASSLFWGPGELFFGEGSRLTVL.

The J gene is TRBJ1-2, the V gene TRBV20-1, with D possibly TRBD1 on 6 matching bases. Trimming shortened V by 2 bases and J by 13 bases, and 29 bases separated the two germline ends. The CDR3 runs to 16 residues. From germline, CDR1 is DFQATT and CDR2 SNEGSKA (reference sequence). The CDR3 protein is CSARPPGGHRQDYGTF. As DNA, the CDR3 is TGCAGTGCTAGACCCCCCGGGGGACATCGACAGGACTATGGCACCTTC.

CDR3: CASSQDTGTAYGYTF. DNA of the CDR3: TGCGCCAGCAGCCAAGATACCGGGACAGCTTATGGCTACACCTTC. This chain connects TRBV4-3 to TRBJ1-2; 7 nucleotides line up with TRBD1. The CDR3 loop spans 15 amino acids. Germline values: CDR1 LGHNA, CDR2 YSLEER. V shed 0 bases and J 5 bases; nucleotides not matched to a gene: 6.

The V gene is TRBV11-3, the J gene TRBJ2-7, with D possibly TRBD2 on 5 matching bases. This CDR3 has 11 amino acids. V was clipped by 5 bases and J by 8 bases, with 10 bases between them. CDR1 is SGHNT and CDR2 is YENEEA in the germline V gene. As DNA, the CDR3 is TGTGCCAGCAGCCAGGCGGGTCAGCAGTACTTC. Its protein is CASSQAGQQYF.